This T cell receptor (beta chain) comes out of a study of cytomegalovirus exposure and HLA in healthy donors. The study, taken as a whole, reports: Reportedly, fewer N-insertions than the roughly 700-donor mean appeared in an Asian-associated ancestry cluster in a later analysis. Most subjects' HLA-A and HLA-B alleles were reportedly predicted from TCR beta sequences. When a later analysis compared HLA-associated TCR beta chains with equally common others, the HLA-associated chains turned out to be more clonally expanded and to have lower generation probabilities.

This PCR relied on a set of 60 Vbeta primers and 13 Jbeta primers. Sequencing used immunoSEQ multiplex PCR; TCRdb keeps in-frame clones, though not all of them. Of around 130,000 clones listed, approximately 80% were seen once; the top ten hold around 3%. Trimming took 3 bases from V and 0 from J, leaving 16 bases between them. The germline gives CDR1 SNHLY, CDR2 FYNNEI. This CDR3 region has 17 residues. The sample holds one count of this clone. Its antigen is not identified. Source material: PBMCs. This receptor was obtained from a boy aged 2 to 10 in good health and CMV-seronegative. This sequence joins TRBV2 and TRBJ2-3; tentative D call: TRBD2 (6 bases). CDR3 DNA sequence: TGTGCCAGCAGTGATTGGGGTAGCGGACATAGCACAGATACGCAGTATTTT. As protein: CASSDWGSGHSTDTQYF.